This is a list of T cell receptor beta chains from one sample in a study of CD8 T cells in Susac syndrome. Each CDR3 protein is one row after TCRdb ran MiXCR on the immunoSEQ multiplex PCR reads. This sample carries around 270,000 distinct CDR3 sequences, about 89% of them seen once, and the ten largest clones take 0.18%. The specimen was CD8+ T cells from PBMCs. These receptors were taken from a human donor with multiple sclerosis. The conserved cysteine and the conserved F or W are not part of the CDR3 here. Fields, in order: V gene, J gene, CDR3 protein.

>TRBV6-2/TRBV6-3|TRBJ2-1
ASSPLGEGSSYNEQF
>TRBV6-1|TRBJ1-5
ASSHPAGAANQPQH
>TRBV3-1|TRBJ2-7
ASSPSTGMYEQY
>TRBV27|TRBJ1-1
ASSYTRNTEAF
>TRBV6-2/TRBV6-3|TRBJ2-1
ASGNPLPNEQF
>TRBV2|TRBJ2-1
ASSPGLAFNEQF
>TRBV27|TRBJ2-1
ASSPTGTGMYNEQF
>TRBV10-3|TRBJ2-1
AISKGGPSYNEQF
>TRBV4-3|TRBJ2-1
ASSQDEGLAELSSYNEQF
>TRBV6-4|TRBJ2-1
ASSELEGANEQF
>TRBV7-8|TRBJ1-2
ASSLATGRLHGYT
>TRBV25-1|TRBJ2-7
ASSESGTPKY
>TRBV7-9|TRBJ2-1
ASSSPKTRDEQF
>TRBV13|TRBJ2-3
ASSPPADRGADTQY
>TRBV15|TRBJ2-2
ATSTSDVNTGELF
>TRBV12-3/TRBV12-4|TRBJ1-5
ASSRDRSDQPQH
>TRBV12-3/TRBV12-4|TRBJ2-7
ASSSQGLSYEQY
>TRBV20-1|TRBJ2-7
SAAAGTSGYEQY
>TRBV29-1|TRBJ2-5
SVELGQGQGSQY
>TRBV13|TRBJ1-2
ASSLGAGGGRYT
>TRBV20-1|TRBJ1-2
SARDPDRPYGYT
>TRBV20-1|TRBJ2-1
SASDGLAGDYNEQF
>TRBV9|TRBJ1-1
ASSAKGRGPEAF
>TRBV30|TRBJ2-1
AWRFGGTLYNEQF
>TRBV7-9|TRBJ2-1
ASSLHPPNEQF
>TRBV20-1|TRBJ1-4
SASSGRGEKLF
>TRBV5-4|TRBJ1-1
ASSLETGTEAF
>TRBV27|TRBJ2-7
ASSWTGQGYEQY
>TRBV7-9|TRBJ2-7
ASSSVGAAEQY
>TRBV20-1|TRBJ2-7
SARDLYSYEQY
>TRBV12-3/TRBV12-4|TRBJ2-1
ASSLDPTLARYEQF
>TRBV10-3|TRBJ2-7
AITTPSGAEQY
>TRBV28|TRBJ2-7
ASSLSGTGPYEQY
>TRBV5-1|TRBJ2-7
ASSLVGQNYEQY
>TRBV7-9|TRBJ2-1
ASSPIWGMDNEQF
>TRBV30|TRBJ2-7
AWTLGGFEQY
>TRBV18|TRBJ2-6
ASSPPSGPGANVLT
>TRBV7-9|TRBJ2-7
ASSISGRANYEQY
>TRBV27|TRBJ2-7
ASSFYGVAYEQY
>TRBV20-1|TRBJ2-7
SASATGGLNEQY
>TRBV6-2/TRBV6-3|TRBJ2-2
ASGEQAENTGELF
>TRBV28|TRBJ2-5
ASSFQGVAEYQETQY
>TRBV12-3/TRBV12-4|TRBJ1-1
ASSAARQGRTEAF
>TRBV7-8|TRBJ1-6
ASSPFWTEDNSPLH
>TRBV4-1|TRBJ1-4
ASSHTSGGAGEKLF
>TRBV2|TRBJ2-5
ASSDNAETQY
>TRBV28|TRBJ2-4
ATAPQIPIQY
>TRBV12-3/TRBV12-4|TRBJ2-3
ASIGLGSTDTQY
>TRBV19|TRBJ1-1
ASSIVPNTEAF
>TRBV7-9|TRBJ1-4
ASSLVEEKLF
>TRBV12-3/TRBV12-4|TRBJ2-4
ASSLVNIQY
>TRBV20-1|TRBJ1-5
SARDLGMGNQPQH
>TRBV5-1|TRBJ1-2
ASLKQGAYGYT
>TRBV6-2/TRBV6-3|TRBJ2-1
ASSYGVAPYNEQF
>TRBV28|TRBJ2-7
ASSLQGFTYEQY
>TRBV9|TRBJ2-5
ASSVWGQGETQY
>TRBV7-9|TRBJ2-5
ASSPPGQGETQY
>TRBV4-3|TRBJ2-1
ASSQEFRSNEQF
>TRBV29-1|TRBJ2-2
SVVRTTGELF